The 17 T cell receptor beta chains in this list originate from one sample, sequenced in a study of regulatory T cells in long-lasting Graves disease. Relying on iRepertoire HTBI primers and Arm-PCR of CDR3 regions, the team built TCR beta libraries. MiXCR was run by TCRdb on the multiplex PCR reads, yielding one entry per CDR3 protein. Among some 500,000 distinct CDR3 sequences listed, less than 15% were seen once. Time point meaning: newly diagnosed GD, antithyroid drugs for less than 3 months. There was RNA extracted from PBMCs, and the TCR library was made from it. A further study also used this sample, focusing on T cells in Graves' hyperthyroidism and ophthalmopathy.

Here the sequenced sample was peripheral blood mononuclear cells (PBMCs), taken at new diagnosis, from a patient treated with antithyroid drugs. Receptor source: a man younger than 40 with Graves disease.

This clonotype was found many times. The gene calls are TRBV3-1 and TRBJ1-5; TRBD1 might be the D (6 bases). Per the germline V gene, CDR1 is LGHDT and CDR2 is YNNKEL (reference sequence). CDR3 length: 15 residues. V lost 6 bases and J 4 bases, leaving 16 bases between the germline ends. The CDR3 DNA sequence: TGTGCCAGCAGTCCCAAGGGGGAGCCTAATCAGCCCCAGCATTTT. Translation gives CASSPKGEPNQPQHF.

This clonotype was seen only a few times. The DNA for the CDR3 is TGTATTACGCCCGTTAAGTTAAGGACACCACACAATGAGCAGTTCTTC. Protein product: CITPVKLRTPHNEQFF. V is TRBV12-3 or TRBV12-4 and J is TRBJ2-1; a weak D match, TRBD1 (5 bases). This CDR3 has 16 amino acids.

This clonotype has more than one count but fewer than ten. The V call is TRBV7-9, the J call TRBJ2-3, with a tentative D call TRBD2 (6 bases). CDR3 length equals 15 residues. CDR1 and CDR2 from the germline V gene are SEHNR and FQNEAQ (reference sequence). The V end lost 4 bases, the J end lost 6 bases, and 17 bases lay between the germline ends. The CDR3 bases are TGTGCCAGCAGCTCCCAAGGCCTTGGGGGGGATACGCAGTATTTT. This encodes CASSSQGLGGDTQYF.

This clonotype was observed a handful of times. The J gene is TRBJ2-1, the V gene TRBV11-3; 12 bases line up with TRBD2. The V gene end was trimmed by 1 base and the J gene end by 5 bases; junction bases not matched to a gene: 6. Per germline, CDR1 SGHNT and CDR2 YENEEA. CDR3 size: 17 residues. The CDR3: CASSLGPLAGGHNEQFF. The CDR3 DNA is TGTGCCAGCAGCTTAGGCCCACTAGCGGGAGGCCACAATGAGCAGTTCTTC.

The rearrangement uses TRBV5-1 and TRBJ1-5; 9 nucleotides line up with TRBD1. CDR1 and CDR2 (germline): SGHRS, YFSETQ. V was pared by 3 bases and J by 2 bases, with 6 bases of the junction left unmatched. This CDR3 is built from 16 residues. CDR3 residues: CASSSRQGVGNQPQHF. The CDR3 region has the DNA TGCGCCAGCAGCTCCCGACAGGGGGTGGGCAATCAGCCCCAGCATTTT.

There are many counts of this clonotype. In DNA form, the CDR3 reads TGCAGCGCTGAGGCAGCGAACTACGAGCAGTACTTC. The encoded protein is CSAEAANYEQYF. The chain joins TRBV29-1 to TRBJ2-7; the D is unclear. From germline, CDR1 is SQVTM and CDR2 ANQGSEA. With 7 bases removed from V and 3 bases from J, the gap between germline ends came to 13 bases. The CDR3 length is 12 residues.

The gene calls are TRBV30 and TRBJ2-2; D not certain. Deletions cut 2 bases from V and 3 bases from J, with 7 bases between. Germline lookup yields CDR1 GTSNPN and CDR2 SVGIG (reference sequence). This CDR3 spans 13 amino acids. CDR3 residues: CAWSLTHTGELFF. CDR3 nucleotide sequence: TGTGCCTGGAGTTTGACCCACACCGGGGAGCTGTTTTTT.

This clonotype appeared once. A much larger clone lies a single base off, so this may be a read error. The chain uses TRBV14 and TRBJ2-7; tentatively, D is TRBD1 (6 bases). V dropped 4 bases and J dropped 8 bases, with 12 bases sitting between them. This CDR3 has 12 amino acids. CDR1 and CDR2 (germline): SGHDN, FVKESK. In nucleotides, the CDR3 is TGTGCCAGCAGCCTCGACAGGTTTCAGCAGTACTTC. Translation gives CASSLDRFQQYF.

With regard to this clonotype: Germline is not matched at one junction end, which may reflect a read error. This chain links TRBV20-1 with TRBJ1-1; 10 nucleotides line up with TRBD1. This CDR3 contains 13 residues. The germline V gene encodes CDR1 DFQATT and CDR2 SNEGSKA (reference sequence). Here the CDR3 reads CSASGTGDTVAFF. CDR3 nucleotide sequence: TGCAGTGCCTCCGGGACAGGGGACACTGTAGCTTTCTTT.

This clonotype showed up many times. The chain combines TRBV7-9 with TRBJ2-7; 8 nucleotides line up with TRBD1. There are 14 residues in the CDR3. Germline CDR1 and CDR2: SEHNR and FQNEAQ (reference sequence). V lost 5 bases, J lost 2 bases, and 5 bases stayed unmatched. Here the CDR3 reads CASSPVQGAYEQYF. CDR3 in DNA: TGTGCCAGCAGCCCAGTACAGGGGGCCTACGAGCAGTACTTC.

This clonotype has a count of ten or more. The V and J genes are TRBV5-4 and TRBJ2-7; 8 bases are shared with TRBD1. The V segment lost 6 bases and the J segment 6 bases; nucleotides outside the gene matches: 8. Germline V lookup: CDR1 SGHNT, CDR2 YYREEE (reference sequence). The CDR3 is 13 residues long. CDR3 sequence: CASTRQGFREQYF. The CDR3, as DNA: TGTGCCAGCACCAGACAGGGGTTCCGCGAGCAGTACTTC.

The sample holds many counts of this clonotype. The chain combines TRBV18 with TRBJ2-7, with D hard to call. The CDR3 is 12 residues long. V gave up 2 bases and J gave up 2 bases, with 4 bases separating them. Germline CDR1 KGHSH, CDR2 LQKENI. The chain's CDR3 is CASSPGPYEQYF. The DNA for the CDR3 is TGTGCCAGCTCACCAGGGCCCTACGAGCAGTACTTC. Using reference TRBV18 and TRBJ2-7 for the parts outside the CDR3, the full variable domain is NAGVMQNPRHLVRRRGQEARLRCSPMKGHSHVYWYRQLPEEGLKFMVYLQKENIIDESGMPKERFSAEFPKEGPSILRIQQVVRGDSAAYFCASSPGPYEQYFGPGTRLTVT.

This clonotype appeared a few times. The rearrangement joins TRBV5-6 to TRBJ1-1; D is undetermined. From germline, CDR1 is SGHDT and CDR2 YYEEEE. Trimming cost V 2 bases and J 1 base, with 9 bases left between them. The CDR3 covers 14 residues. CDR3 sequence: CASSFRQSNTEAFF. In nucleotides, the CDR3 is TGTGCCAGCAGCTTTCGGCAGTCGAACACTGAAGCTTTCTTT.

This clonotype appeared many times. The chain combines TRBV6-1 with TRBJ1-5, with D maybe TRBD1 (6 bases). This CDR3 has 14 amino acids. V dropped 6 bases and J dropped 5 bases, with 14 bases sitting between them. Germline CDR1 MNHNS, CDR2 SASEGT. The chain's CDR3 is CASSDDRMDQPQHF. CDR3 DNA sequence: TGTGCCAGCAGCGATGACAGGATGGATCAGCCCCAGCATTTT.

This clonotype came up many times. CDR3 protein: CASSFPLGQGEDTQYF. The CDR3 region has the DNA TGCGCCAGCAGCTTCCCCCTGGGACAGGGGGAGGATACGCAGTATTTT. V usage is TRBV5-1 and J usage is TRBJ2-3; 11 positions agree with TRBD1. The CDR3 spans 16 residues. Losses at the gene ends were 2 bases for V and 6 bases for J; bases not matched to a gene: 8. Germline values: CDR1 SGHRS, CDR2 YFSETQ.

This clonotype was counted many times. This rearrangement joins TRBV20-1 to TRBJ2-4, with D possibly matching TRBD1 (5 bases). Germline CDR1 and CDR2: DFQATT and SNEGSKA (reference sequence). CDR3 length equals 14 residues. Trimming left V 4 bases short and J 3 bases short, with 13 bases between. The CDR3 coding sequence is TGCAGTGCTAACTCAGGGCTTGTCAAAAACATTCAGTACTTC. As protein: CSANSGLVKNIQYF.

The rearrangement uses TRBV19 and TRBJ1-5; 12 nucleotides align to TRBD1. The CDR3 is 17 amino acids. Germline CDR1 LNHDA, CDR2 SQIVND (reference sequence). Trimming took 4 bases from V and 6 from J; bases not matched to a gene: 10. The CDR3 loop is CASSTPPGTGGGQPQHF. CDR3 DNA: TGTGCCAGTAGTACCCCCCCCGGGACAGGGGGCGGTCAGCCCCAGCATTTT.